The rows below give T cell receptor beta chains drawn from one sample of a study of cytomegalovirus exposure and HLA in healthy donors. Assay used: immunoSEQ multiplex PCR; TCRdb lists only in-frame clones, some missing. The table has about 210,000 clones, more than 70% seen once. Source material: PBMCs. The receptors stem from a middle-aged man in good health and CMV-seropositive. The CDR3 runs from the conserved cysteine through the conserved F or W. The D gene is left open where the match is weak. Rows may omit the clone size; those that give it use once, few, many or a size class.

cdr3_aa | cdr3_nt | d_call | j_call | clone_size | v_call
CASSLAEPLQTQFF | TGTGCCAGCAGCTTAGCGGAGCCCCTTCAGACGCAGTTCTTC | - | TRBJ2-1 | - | TRBV28
CASSLSGGGTEAFF | TGTGCCAGCAGCTTATCGGGAGGGGGCACTGAAGCTTTCTTT | - | TRBJ1-1 | few | TRBV7-6
CASTTGNYGYTF | TGTGCCAGCACCACAGGGAACTATGGCTACACCTTC | - | TRBJ1-2 | - | TRBV6-5
CASSITGGSYEQYF | TGTGCCAGCAGTATCACAGGGGGCAGTTACGAGCAGTACTTC | TRBD1 | TRBJ2-7 | - | TRBV6-5
CASSRSGVAESEQLFF | TGCGCCAGCAGCCGATCGGGAGTGGCTGAATCTGAACAACTGTTTTTT | - | TRBJ1-4 | few | TRBV5-1
CALRNRSFSGNTIYF | TGTGCCCTTAGGAACAGATCATTCTCTGGAAACACCATATATTTT | - | TRBJ1-3 | - | TRBV11-3
CASSLYSIPVMTQNTGELFF | TGTGCCAGCAGCCTATATTCAATACCCGTCATGACACAGAACACCGGGGAGCTGTTTTTT | - | TRBJ2-2 | once | TRBV7-8
CASSRTGFGVTNEKLFF | TGTGCCAGCAGTCGGACAGGGTTTGGAGTAACTAATGAAAAACTGTTTTTT | TRBD1 | TRBJ1-4 | - | TRBV7-8
CASRRDRSDTQYF | TGTGCCAGCAGACGGGACAGATCAGATACGCAGTATTTT | TRBD1 | TRBJ2-3 | - | TRBV2
CASSLARTSLVETQYF | TGTGCCAGCAGCTTAGCCCGGACTAGTCTTGTAGAGACCCAGTACTTC | TRBD2 | TRBJ2-5 | - | TRBV7-6
CASREQREGYTF | TGTGCCAGCCGGGAGCAGCGCGAGGGCTACACCTTC | - | TRBJ1-2 | - | TRBV28
CASSLSGRGQRAFF | TGTGCCAGCAGCCTCTCCGGCAGGGGGCAGAGAGCTTTCTTT | TRBD1 | TRBJ1-1 | - | TRBV11-2
CASGFGQGYEQYF | TGTGCCAGCGGTTTCGGACAGGGATACGAGCAGTACTTC | TRBD1 | TRBJ2-7 | - | TRBV6-4
CASSQGGQGRAEAFF | TGTGCCAGCAGCCAAGGAGGACAGGGAAGGGCTGAAGCTTTCTTT | TRBD1 | TRBJ1-1 | - | TRBV4-2
CASSFLSGRNVPNEQFF | TGTGCCAGCAGCTTTCTGAGCGGGAGGAATGTACCCAATGAGCAGTTCTTC | TRBD2 | TRBJ2-1 | - | TRBV7-2
CASSNLTGNQPQHF | TGTGCCAGTAGTAACTTGACAGGGAATCAGCCCCAGCATTTT | TRBD1 | TRBJ1-5 | - | TRBV19
CSSSLGQGLYF | TGTTCCAGCAGCTTAGGTCAGGGGTTGTACTTC | - | TRBJ2-7 | - | TRBV7-9
CASSLLISTEAFF | TGTGCCAGCAGTTTATTAATCTCCACTGAAGCTTTCTTT | - | TRBJ1-1 | - | TRBV27
CASSLGGGFSYNEQFF | TGTGCCAGCAGCCTGGGGGGGGGCTTCTCCTACAATGAGCAGTTCTTC | - | TRBJ2-1 | - | TRBV28
CASSESGGPYEQYF | TGTGCCAGCAGTGAGAGTGGGGGCCCTTACGAGCAGTACTTC | - | TRBJ2-7 | - | TRBV2
CARSLGPLMYQETQYF | TGTGCCAGAAGCTTGGGGCCCCTGATGTACCAAGAGACCCAGTACTTC | - | TRBJ2-5 | once | TRBV5-3
CASSTGEPYGYTF | TGTGCCAGCAGTACGGGAGAGCCCTATGGCTACACCTTC | - | TRBJ1-2 | - | TRBV6-5
CASSQRGRDTQYF | TGTGCCAGCAGCCAGCGCGGGAGAGATACGCAGTATTTT | TRBD2 | TRBJ2-3 | - | TRBV7-6
CASSFSGSRSYEQYF | TGCGCCAGCAGCTTTTCCGGGAGTAGGTCCTACGAGCAGTACTTC | - | TRBJ2-7 | - | TRBV5-1
CASSRTSGSQETQYF | TGTGCCAGCAGCCGGACTAGCGGGAGCCAAGAGACCCAGTACTTC | TRBD2 | TRBJ2-5 | - | TRBV27
CASGRTYEQYF | TGTGCCAGCGGCAGAACCTACGAGCAGTACTTC | - | TRBJ2-7 | - | TRBV27
CASSGGTGAYEQYF | TGTGCCAGTAGTGGAGGGACAGGGGCCTACGAGCAGTACTTC | TRBD1 | TRBJ2-7 | once | TRBV19
CASSYPGGVGTEAFF | TGTGCCAGCAGTTACCCAGGGGGCGTGGGCACTGAAGCTTTCTTT | TRBD1 | TRBJ1-1 | - | TRBV6-6
CASSLDPTSAAYEQYF | TGTGCCAGCAGCTTAGACCCCACTAGCGCCGCCTACGAGCAGTACTTC | TRBD2 | TRBJ2-7 | - | TRBV7-2
CASSSTLGQGKGYTF | TGTGCCAGCAGCTCAACCCTTGGACAGGGTAAGGGCTACACCTTC | TRBD1 | TRBJ1-2 | - | TRBV7-9
CASTQWSTGGSEKLFF | TGTGCCAGCACCCAGTGGTCTACAGGGGGCAGTGAAAAACTGTTTTTT | TRBD1 | TRBJ1-4 | - | TRBV5-5
CASSEGLGYTF | TGTGCCAGTAGTGAGGGCCTTGGCTACACCTTC | - | TRBJ1-2 | - | TRBV19
CASSLAGDTEAFF | TGCGCCAGCAGCTTGGCAGGGGACACTGAAGCTTTCTTT | - | TRBJ1-1 | - | TRBV5-1
CATSRDQAASSYNSPLHF | TGTGCCACCAGCAGAGATCAGGCAGCCAGCTCCTATAATTCACCCCTCCACTTT | - | TRBJ1-6 | - | TRBV15
CASSYTIWGDTQYF | TGTGCCAGCAGTTACACTATCTGGGGCGATACGCAGTATTTT | - | TRBJ2-3 | once | TRBV6-5
CASSVGGTSGVYNEQFF | TGTGCCAGCAGCGTAGGAGGGACTAGCGGGGTTTACAATGAGCAGTTCTTC | TRBD2 | TRBJ2-1 | once | TRBV9
CASSLWMEGNYEQYF | TGTGCCAGCAGCTTGTGGATGGAGGGAAACTACGAGCAGTACTTC | - | TRBJ2-7 | - | TRBV5-4
CASRGTPGQLTEAFF | TGTGCCAGTAGGGGTACCCCTGGACAGCTCACTGAAGCTTTCTTT | - | TRBJ1-1 | - | TRBV19
CASSLGGNEQFF | TGCGCCAGCAGCTTAGGGGGCAATGAGCAGTTCTTC | - | TRBJ2-1 | - | TRBV5-1
CASSLFPDSKAFF | TGTGCCAGCAGCCTTTTCCCGGACAGCAAAGCTTTCTTT | - | TRBJ1-1 | - | TRBV14
CASSEGGRGPVQYF | TGTGCCAGCAGTGAAGGTGGCAGGGGTCCCGTGCAGTACTTC | - | TRBJ2-7 | - | TRBV2
CASSLRSEGLFF | TGTGCCAGCAGTCTCCGCTCGGAGGGACTGTTTTTT | - | TRBJ1-4 | once | TRBV6-1
CARSLTSGEASGNTIYF | TGTGCCAGAAGCTTAACTAGTGGGGAGGCCTCTGGAAACACCATATATTTT | - | TRBJ1-3 | - | TRBV7-5
CASNLLGGEAFF | TGTGCCAGCAACCTACTGGGGGGGGAAGCTTTCTTT | - | TRBJ1-1 | - | TRBV7-6
CASSISRNEKLFF | TGTGCCAGTAGTATATCCAGGAATGAAAAACTGTTTTTT | - | TRBJ1-4 | - | TRBV19
CASSLTSGSYMDTQYF | TGCGCCAGCAGCCTTACTAGCGGGAGTTATATGGATACGCAGTATTTT | TRBD2 | TRBJ2-3 | few | TRBV4-3
CASSFGAATQETQYF | TGTGCCAGCAGCTTTGGGGCGGCTACCCAAGAGACCCAGTACTTC | - | TRBJ2-5 | - | TRBV7-6
CASSPGLAGYEQYF | TGTGCCAGCAGTCCTGGACTAGCGGGTTACGAGCAGTACTTC | TRBD2 | TRBJ2-7 | once | TRBV9
CASSLTGQQETQYF | TGTGCCAGCAGCTTAACTGGACAGCAAGAGACCCAGTACTTC | - | TRBJ2-5 | once | TRBV7-9
CASSLSGVVGNEQFF | TGTGCCAGCAGCTTAAGCGGGGTGGTTGGCAATGAGCAGTTCTTC | TRBD2 | TRBJ2-1 | - | TRBV7-2
CASSQFHSSGNTIYF | TGCGCCAGCAGCCAATTTCACAGCTCTGGAAACACCATATATTTT | - | TRBJ1-3 | - | TRBV4-3
CASSYGDSFYGYTF | TGTGCCAGCAGTTATGGGGACAGCTTCTATGGCTACACCTTC | TRBD1 | TRBJ1-2 | few | TRBV6-5
CASSQGTGSPLGYTF | TGTGCCAGCAGCCAGGGAACAGGGAGCCCGTTGGGCTACACCTTC | - | TRBJ1-2 | - | TRBV4-2
CASSIRLAGGPMGNEQFF | TGCGCCAGCAGCATAAGACTAGCGGGAGGGCCTATGGGGAATGAGCAGTTCTTC | TRBD2 | TRBJ2-1 | - | TRBV5-1
CASSLFQGNTEAFF | TGCGCCAGCAGCTTGTTCCAGGGGAACACTGAAGCTTTCTTT | - | TRBJ1-1 | - | TRBV5-1
CASSLDYYEQYF | TGTGCCAGCAGCTTAGACTACTACGAGCAGTACTTC | - | TRBJ2-7 | - | TRBV7-9
CASNPGGATEAFF | TGTGCCAGCAACCCCGGAGGGGCCACTGAAGCTTTCTTT | - | TRBJ1-1 | - | TRBV25-1